This note documents a single T cell receptor (beta chain) sequence. The antigen it recognizes is unknown. Per-nucleotide qualities are absent, and no much larger clonotype sits a single base away. These data originate in a study of Tregs in tolerant kidney transplant recipients (dated by TCRdb to between 2018 and 2020). Broadly, across the study: The study applied TCRbeta sequencing to find donor-specific regulatory T cells before combined kidney and bone marrow transplantation and then followed those same cells after transplant. TCRbeta repertoire sequencing was used in a few healthy controls to compare several ways of expanding Tregs specific for an allogeneic donor.

The CDR3 contains 14 residues, cysteine and phenylalanine counted. Only the CDR3 part of the read is kept: 42 bases, read in frame from the first base. Based on the germline V gene, the CDR1 and CDR2 sequences are SNHLY and FYNNEI. Relative to germline, V is 1 base shorter and J is 0 bases shorter, with 6 bases between their ends. Broad study findings and their caveats: The study was constrained by small patient numbers, and validation of the findings is required in larger populations and under other immunosuppression protocols. The most biologically relevant and donor-specific TCRbeta repertoire appeared to be identified by expanding Tregs with activated donor B cells. Although technical replication error seemed to be minimal, the question of biological reproducibility was not addressed directly.

Thawed PBMCs were FACS-sorted into unstimulated Tregs (CD4+CD25+CD127-), CD4+ non-Tregs (CD4+CD25-), CD4 cells and CD8 cells. Healthy control blood came either as purchased buffy coats or from healthy volunteers. Healthy control blood was processed to PBMCs by Ficoll density gradient and cryopreserved, and patient PBMCs were collected before and after transplant. Genomic DNA was extracted from sorted cells with the QIAGEN DNeasy Blood and Tissue Kit for TCRbeta CDR3 sequencing. High-throughput TCRbeta CDR3 sequencing, which included PCR amplification with bias correction and internal controls, was done commercially through immunoSEQ. Per the authors' processing: Unique productive TCRbeta sequences were defined by CDR3 nucleotide sequence when primers matched and otherwise by CDR3 amino acid sequence together with Vbeta and Jbeta genes. To correct for sorting error, sequences found in more than one sorted population at a frequency ratio of 2:1 or less were discarded, and the remaining shared sequences were assigned to the population with the higher frequency. A sequence counted as donor-reactive if, in CFSE-low cells, the sequence had a frequency of at least 0.01% and was expanded at least 5-fold compared with unstimulated cells. Jensen-Shannon divergence, calculated on the top 100 TCRbeta sequences ranked by frequency, was used to quantify repertoire divergence. For samples with multiple sequencing runs, sorting error was corrected in each run separately before the runs were combined. The clones in this table, taken by TCRdb from immuneACCESS, are in-frame only. Not every clone is retained; where verified, under half of the shortfall comes from an unresolved V gene, and the cause of the rest is unknown. The V and J calls and clone size come from that table; D and trimming were worked out from the DNA. For this sample there are about 240,000 clones; 80% to 85% appear just once. The top ten clones comprise under 0.65% of the sample.

The chain is made from TRBV2 and TRBJ1-1; no D gene can be assigned with confidence. Sequenced input: CD4+ T cells from blood. The sequence was obtained from a human donor in good health. CDR3 protein: CASSEGRLNTEAFF. In nucleotides, the sequence is TGTGCCAGCAGTGAAGGGCGGCTGAACACTGAAGCTTTCTTT.